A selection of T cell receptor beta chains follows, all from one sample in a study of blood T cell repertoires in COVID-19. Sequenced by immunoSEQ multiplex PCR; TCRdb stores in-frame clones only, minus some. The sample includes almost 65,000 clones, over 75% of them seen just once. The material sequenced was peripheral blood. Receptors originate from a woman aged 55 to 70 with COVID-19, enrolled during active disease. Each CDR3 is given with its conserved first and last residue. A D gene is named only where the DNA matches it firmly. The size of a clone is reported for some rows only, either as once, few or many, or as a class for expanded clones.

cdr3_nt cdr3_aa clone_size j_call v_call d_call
TGTGCCAGCAGTTCTATCCAGGGAAATGAGCAGTTCTTC CASSSIQGNEQFF few TRBJ2-1 TRBV6-2/TRBV6-3 .
TGTGCCAGCAGCTTAAACCTAGCTACCGGGGAGCTGTTTTTT CASSLNLATGELFF . TRBJ2-2 TRBV7-2 .
TGTGCCAGCAGCTTAGGCGGCAGCTATTCACCCCTCCACTTT CASSLGGSYSPLHF . TRBJ1-6 TRBV7-2 .
TGTGCCAGCAAGGACACTTTGGAATCACCCCTCCACTTT CASKDTLESPLHF . TRBJ1-6 TRBV5-6 .
TGTGCCAGCAGTCAACCAACATATAATTCACCCCTCCACTTT CASSQPTYNSPLHF . TRBJ1-6 TRBV27 .
TGTGCCAGTAGTCCTCGACTAGCGGTAACCTACAATGAGCAGTTCTTC CASSPRLAVTYNEQFF . TRBJ2-1 TRBV19 TRBD2
TGTGCCAGCAGCTCCCCTCTTAACTATGGCTACACCTTC CASSSPLNYGYTF once TRBJ1-2 TRBV7-9 .
TGTGCCAGCAGTGGAGGGGGGGGTGGAAACACCATATATTTT CASSGGGGGNTIYF once TRBJ1-3 TRBV2 .
TGTGCCTGGAGCACGGGAGGAGGGCCTGAAGCTTTCTTT CAWSTGGGPEAFF . TRBJ1-1 TRBV30 .
TGCGCCAGCAGCCAAGGACGGGGGGCTTTCAGTCAGCCCCAGCATTTT CASSQGRGAFSQPQHF once TRBJ1-5 TRBV4-1 .
TGTGCCAGTAGTCCCCTGACAGGGAGCCCCTACGAGCAGTACTTC CASSPLTGSPYEQYF . TRBJ2-7 TRBV19 TRBD1
TGTGCCAGCAGCTTAATCGCCAGCTCTGGAAACACCATATATTTT CASSLIASSGNTIYF . TRBJ1-3 TRBV7-9 .
TGTGCCAGCAGCTTAGGGGACAGCCCTCGGTCACCCCTCCACTTT CASSLGDSPRSPLHF . TRBJ1-6 TRBV7-2 TRBD1
TGTGCCAGCAGCCATAGCGGGGGCTCCTACAATGAGCAGTTCTTC CASSHSGGSYNEQFF . TRBJ2-1 TRBV3-1/TRBV3-2 TRBD2
TGCGCCAGCAGCCAAGATAAAGAGGGATCCACCTACGAGCAGTACTTC CASSQDKEGSTYEQYF . TRBJ2-7 TRBV4-1 .
TGTGCCACCAGCGGTCTAACACGGGAGTCCAGAAACACCATATATTTT CATSGLTRESRNTIYF . TRBJ1-3 TRBV15 .
TGTGCCAGCTCACCACGACAGGGTAATGAAAAACTGTTTTTT CASSPRQGNEKLFF . TRBJ1-4 TRBV18 TRBD1
TGTGCCAGCAGTTTCGACCGGGCTACGGACATTGGAGGGGCCAACGTCCTGACTTTC CASSFDRATDIGGANVLTF once TRBJ2-6 TRBV28 .
TGTGCCAGCAAGGGTGGTAAGACAGGGGATTCCTACGAGCAGTACTTC CASKGGKTGDSYEQYF many TRBJ2-7 TRBV28 TRBD1
TGTGCCAGCAGCTTGGCAGGGGTGAGAGGAGAGCAGTACTTC CASSLAGVRGEQYF . TRBJ2-7 TRBV5-6 .
TGTGCCAGCAGCTTAAGAACGGGTTCCCCCACTGAAGCTTTCTTT CASSLRTGSPTEAFF . TRBJ1-1 TRBV7-8 .
TGTGCCAGCAGTTTAACAGGGGAGAACACTGAAGCTTTCTTT CASSLTGENTEAFF . TRBJ1-1 TRBV28 TRBD1
TGTGCCAGCAGTCGAGGCAGGGGCACTGAAGCTTTCTTT CASSRGRGTEAFF once TRBJ1-1 TRBV6-2/TRBV6-3 .
TGTGCCAGCAGCCTGGACAGCTATGGCTACACCTTC CASSLDSYGYTF . TRBJ1-2 TRBV5-4 .
TGTGCCTGGAGTACTCCAGAGACCCAGTACTTC CAWSTPETQYF . TRBJ2-5 TRBV30 .
TGTGCCAGCAGTTCCTCCGGACAGGGACATTTCACCGGGGAGCTGTTTTTT CASSSSGQGHFTGELFF . TRBJ2-2 TRBV27 TRBD1
TGCGCCAGCAGCCCGCTTTATAGGGAGAGTCAAGAGACCCAGTACTTC CASSPLYRESQETQYF . TRBJ2-5 TRBV4-3 .
TGTGCCAGCAGCGGGACTCTGACCTACGAGCAGTACTTC CASSGTLTYEQYF . TRBJ2-7 TRBV6-5 .
TGTGCCTGGAGTGTAGGAGGTGGCTACACCTTC CAWSVGGGYTF . TRBJ1-2 TRBV30 .
TGTGCCTGGGGACAGTTGACTGAAGCTTTCTTT CAWGQLTEAFF . TRBJ1-1 TRBV30 .
TGTGCCAGCAGCCAATGGGCAGGGCACCAGCCCCAGCATTTT CASSQWAGHQPQHF . TRBJ1-5 TRBV4-2 .
TGTGCCAGCAGTCCCCGGAGGGAACTAACTCCCAACTATGGCTACACCTTC CASSPRRELTPNYGYTF . TRBJ1-2 TRBV2 .
TGTGCCAGCAACGAGGTGAACACTGAAGCTTTCTTT CASNEVNTEAFF . TRBJ1-1 TRBV28 .
TGTGCCAGCAGGGAAGGCGGGGGCACAGATACGCAGTATTTT CASREGGGTDTQYF . TRBJ2-3 TRBV7-2 .
TGCGCCAGCAGCCAAGATCGAGGCTCCTACAATGAGCAGTTCTTC CASSQDRGSYNEQFF . TRBJ2-1 TRBV4-3 .
TGTGCCAGCAGTCCACAGGGGGCCCCTAACTATGGCTACACCTTC CASSPQGAPNYGYTF . TRBJ1-2 TRBV6-5 TRBD1
TGTGCCAGTGCCGGGTCCTACGAGCAGTACTTC CASAGSYEQYF . TRBJ2-7 TRBV28 .
TGTGCCAGCCGCGGACTAGCGGGGTACACCGGGGAGCTGTTTTTT CASRGLAGYTGELFF once TRBJ2-2 TRBV6-5 TRBD2
TGTGCCAGTAGTACAGAACTCGGACAGGGGGTGGGGAGCAATCAGCCCCAGCATTTT CASSTELGQGVGSNQPQHF . TRBJ1-5 TRBV19 TRBD1
TGTGCCAGCGCCTTAGGAGGGAGGGGCCCCTACAATGAGCAGTTCTTC CASALGGRGPYNEQFF few TRBJ2-1 TRBV28 TRBD2
TGTGCCAGCACTTCCGAAGGGGATGTCTCCTACAATGAGCAGTTCTTC CASTSEGDVSYNEQFF . TRBJ2-1 TRBV7-8 .
TGTGCCAGCAGTTACTCGCCAGGGTTGGGTGAAAAACTGTTTTTT CASSYSPGLGEKLFF . TRBJ1-4 TRBV6-5 .
TGCGCCAGCAGCTGGACTAGCGGCCAAGAGACCCAGTACTTC CASSWTSGQETQYF . TRBJ2-5 TRBV4-3 TRBD2
TGTGCCAGCAGCCCCCCTACGGGGGCCTACGAGCAGTACTTC CASSPPTGAYEQYF once TRBJ2-7 TRBV11-2 .
TGTGCCAGCTCACCACCGAACAGGGTCTACGAGCAGTACTTC CASSPPNRVYEQYF . TRBJ2-7 TRBV18 .
TGTGCCAGCAGCCAATTAGCGGGAGGGGGCGGTGAGCAGTTCTTC CASSQLAGGGGEQFF . TRBJ2-1 TRBV3-1/TRBV3-2 TRBD2
TGTGCCAGCAGCTTAGAACGGACAGGGAGGGAGTATGGCTACACCTTC CASSLERTGREYGYTF once TRBJ1-2 TRBV7-2 TRBD1
TGTGCCAGCAGTTTAGGGGACACAACTAATGAAAAACTGTTTTTT CASSLGDTTNEKLFF . TRBJ1-4 TRBV7-2 .
TGCGCCAGCAGCCAAGGATACGGGACAGGGGTCCGGGAACTGTTTTTT CASSQGYGTGVRELFF . TRBJ1-4 TRBV4-1 TRBD1
TGTGCCAGCTCACCATGGACAAACGGGAACACCGGGGAGCTGTTTTTT CASSPWTNGNTGELFF . TRBJ2-2 TRBV18 .
TGTGCCTGGGGGACTAGCGGGGTCAATGAGCAGTTCTTC CAWGTSGVNEQFF . TRBJ2-1 TRBV30 TRBD2
TGTGCCAGCAGCTTGGGACCGACACCTAACTATGGCTACACCTTC CASSLGPTPNYGYTF . TRBJ1-2 TRBV5-6 .
TGTGCCAGCTGGCAGGGCACAGATACGCAGTATTTT CASWQGTDTQYF . TRBJ2-3 TRBV28 .
TGTGCCAGCAGCCATCAAACGACTAGCGGGGGGGGAGATACGCAGTATTTT CASSHQTTSGGGDTQYF . TRBJ2-3 TRBV3-1/TRBV3-2 TRBD2
TGTGCCAGCAGCTTGAGTCTCCAGGGGAACACTGAAGCTTTCTTT CASSLSLQGNTEAFF . TRBJ1-1 TRBV11-3 .
TGTGCCAGCAGTGAAACTCGGCAGGGAGGTTACAATGAGCAGTTCTTC CASSETRQGGYNEQFF . TRBJ2-1 TRBV25-1 .